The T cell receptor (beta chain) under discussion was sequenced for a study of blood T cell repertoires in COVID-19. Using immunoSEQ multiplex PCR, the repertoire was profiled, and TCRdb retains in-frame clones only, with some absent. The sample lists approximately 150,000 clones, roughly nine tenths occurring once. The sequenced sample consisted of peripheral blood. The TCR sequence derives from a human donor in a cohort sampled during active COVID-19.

The CDR3: CAWSVDRTEAFF. The CDR3 DNA is TGTGCCTGGAGTGTAGACAGGACTGAAGCTTTCTTT. The rearrangement joins TRBV30 to TRBJ1-1, with TRBD1 as a possible D gene (6 bases). The V end lost 0 bases, the J end lost 5 bases, and 7 bases lay between the germline ends. This CDR3 has 12 residues. Germline CDR1 is GTSNPN and CDR2 is SVGIG (reference sequence).